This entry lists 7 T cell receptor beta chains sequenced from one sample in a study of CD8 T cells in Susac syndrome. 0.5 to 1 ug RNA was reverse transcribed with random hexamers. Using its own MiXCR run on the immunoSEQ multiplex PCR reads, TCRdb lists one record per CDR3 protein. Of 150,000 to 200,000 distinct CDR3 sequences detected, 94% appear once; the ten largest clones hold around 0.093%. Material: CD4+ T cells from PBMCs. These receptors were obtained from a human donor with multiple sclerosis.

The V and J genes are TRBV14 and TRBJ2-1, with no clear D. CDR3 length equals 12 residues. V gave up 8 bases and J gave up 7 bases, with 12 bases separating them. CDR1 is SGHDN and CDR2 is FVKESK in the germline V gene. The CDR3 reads CASGAVLNEQFF. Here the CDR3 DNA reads TGTGCCAGCGGTGCTGTTTTGAATGAGCAGTTCTTC.

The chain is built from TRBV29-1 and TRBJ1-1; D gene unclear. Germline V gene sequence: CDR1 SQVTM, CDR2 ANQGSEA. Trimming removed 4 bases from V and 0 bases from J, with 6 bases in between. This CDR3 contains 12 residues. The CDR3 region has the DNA TGCAGCGTTGGAGCCATGAACACTGAAGCTTTCTTT. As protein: CSVGAMNTEAFF. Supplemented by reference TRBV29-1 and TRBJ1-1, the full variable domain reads SAVISQKPSRDICQRGTSLTIQCQVDSQVTMMFWYRQQPGQSLTLIATANQGSEATYESGFVIDKFPISRPNLTFSTLTVSNMSPEDSSIYLCSVGAMNTEAFFGQGTRLTVV.

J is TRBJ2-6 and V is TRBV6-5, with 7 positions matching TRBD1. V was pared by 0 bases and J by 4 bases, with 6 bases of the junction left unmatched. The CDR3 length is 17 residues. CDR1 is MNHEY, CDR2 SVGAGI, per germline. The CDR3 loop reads CASSYSGRGSGANVLTF. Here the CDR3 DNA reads TGTGCCAGCAGTTACTCAGGCAGGGGGTCCGGGGCCAACGTCCTGACTTTC.

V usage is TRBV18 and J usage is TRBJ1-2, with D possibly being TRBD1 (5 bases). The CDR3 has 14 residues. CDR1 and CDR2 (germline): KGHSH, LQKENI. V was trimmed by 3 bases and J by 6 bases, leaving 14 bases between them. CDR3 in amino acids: CASSPSAQGDGYTF. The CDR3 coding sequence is TGTGCCAGCTCACCTTCGGCCCAGGGCGATGGCTACACCTTC.

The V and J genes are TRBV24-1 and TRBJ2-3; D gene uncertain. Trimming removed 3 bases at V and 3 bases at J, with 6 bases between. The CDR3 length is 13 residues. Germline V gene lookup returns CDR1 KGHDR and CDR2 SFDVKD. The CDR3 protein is CATSDPPTDTQYF. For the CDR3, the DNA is TGTGCCACCAGTGATCCCCCAACAGATACGCAGTATTTT.

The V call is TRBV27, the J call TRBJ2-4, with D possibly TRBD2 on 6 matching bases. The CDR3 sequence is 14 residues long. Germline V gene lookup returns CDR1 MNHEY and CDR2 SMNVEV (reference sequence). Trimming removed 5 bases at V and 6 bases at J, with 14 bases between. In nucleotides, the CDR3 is TGTGCCAGCAGTACGAGACTAGAGGGAAACATTCAGTACTTC. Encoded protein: CASSTRLEGNIQYF.

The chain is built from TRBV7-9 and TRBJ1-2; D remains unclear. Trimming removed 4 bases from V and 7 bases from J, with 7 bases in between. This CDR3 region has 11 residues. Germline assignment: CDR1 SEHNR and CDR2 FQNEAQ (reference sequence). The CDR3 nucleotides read TGTGCCAGCAGCTCCTCACTTGGCTACACCTTC. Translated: CASSSSLGYTF. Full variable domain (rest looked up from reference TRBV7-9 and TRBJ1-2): DTGVSQNPRHKITKRGQNVTFRCDPISEHNRLYWYRQTLGQGPEFLTYFQNEAQLEKSRLLSDRFSAERPKGSFSTLEIQRTEQGDSAMYLCASSSSLGYTFGSGTRLTVV.